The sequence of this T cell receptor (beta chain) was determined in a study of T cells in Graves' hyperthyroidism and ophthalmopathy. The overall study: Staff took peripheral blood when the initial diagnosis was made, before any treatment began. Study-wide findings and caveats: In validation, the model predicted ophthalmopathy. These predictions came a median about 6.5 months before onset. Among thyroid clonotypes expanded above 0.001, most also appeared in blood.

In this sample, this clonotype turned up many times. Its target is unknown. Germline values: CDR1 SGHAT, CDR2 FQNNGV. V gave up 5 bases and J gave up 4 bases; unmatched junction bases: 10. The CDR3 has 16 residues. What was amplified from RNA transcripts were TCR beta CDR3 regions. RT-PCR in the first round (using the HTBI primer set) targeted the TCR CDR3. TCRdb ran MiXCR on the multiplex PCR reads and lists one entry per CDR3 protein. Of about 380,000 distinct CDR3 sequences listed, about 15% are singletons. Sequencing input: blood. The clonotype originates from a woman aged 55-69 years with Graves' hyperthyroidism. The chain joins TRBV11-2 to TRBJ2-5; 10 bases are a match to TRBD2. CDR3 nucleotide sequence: TGTGCCAGCAGCCCCGATAGGGCTAGCGGGAGAGAGACCCAGTACTTC. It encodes CASSPDRASGRETQYF.